The T cell receptor beta chain under discussion was sequenced for a study of cytomegalovirus exposure and HLA in healthy donors. Study results and caveats: A later analysis linked a missense variant in DCLRE1C to the trimming of TCR beta V and J genes.

This CDR3 region has 14 residues. Trimming removed 8 bases from V and 5 bases from J, with 16 bases in between. CDR1 is LNHDA, CDR2 SQIVND, per germline (reference sequence). PCR employed 60 Vbeta and 13 Jbeta primers. Clones were sequenced by immunoSEQ multiplex PCR, and TCRdb holds only the in-frame ones, with some missing. This table holds fewer than 250,000 clones, around 75% found once. Concerning this clone: As yet, its antigen is unknown.

V and J are TRBV19 and TRBJ1-5, with a weak D call TRBD1 (6 bases). Sequenced: PBMCs. This receptor was taken from a woman younger than 45 in good health and CMV-seropositive. DNA for the CDR3: TGTGCCAGTGCCAAGGACAGCCACCATCAGCCCCAGCATTTT. Translating gives CASAKDSHHQPQHF.